This is a list of T cell receptor beta chains from one sample in a study of T cells in Graves' hyperthyroidism and ophthalmopathy. MiXCR, applied by TCRdb to the multiplex PCR reads, yields one record per CDR3 protein. Seen here are 700,000 or so distinct CDR3 sequences, roughly 15% observed once, and the top ten hold under 10%. The sample consisted of blood. These receptor sequences come from a man in his late teens or twenties with Graves' hyperthyroidism. Each CDR3 is given with its conserved first and last residue.

v_call cdr3_aa
TRBV18 CASSPGTSVHEQYF
TRBV29-1 CSASGTETLNTEAFF
TRBV9 CASSPRGQQRTEAFF
TRBV19 CASLANTGELFF
TRBV20-1 CSASLREGTDTQYF
TRBV28 CASRRQGRMNTEAFF
TRBV28 CASTSAGGTEAFF
TRBV6-2/TRBV6-3 CASTGIWGSQPQHF
TRBV20-1 CSARTLTGGEQYF
TRBV20-1 CSVVGRELETQYF
TRBV2 CASSEALGSGRRGSYEQYF
TRBV4-1 CASSQEYGFYEQYF
TRBV11-2 CASQLIAGGVDTQYF
TRBV20-1 CSARRGEGRETQYF
TRBV5-5 CASSLAPGGMNTEAFF
TRBV11-2 CASSATSGYQETQYF
TRBV7-9 CASSSDDRGHQETQYF
TRBV20-1 CSASRDSFTGELFF
TRBV27 CASSWRWGENTGELFF
TRBV20-1 CSARDLTSGSSYEQYF
TRBV27 CASSPRGGKQYF
TRBV27 CASSPGGVLVVDTQYF
TRBV18 CASSPTAGNTEAFF
TRBV27 CASSPLDSLYEQYF
TRBV28 CASIRGDRGRMDTQYF
TRBV12-5 CASGSGLLGLLSHTGELFF
TRBV7-2 CASSPWTAIAKNIQYF
TRBV6-2/TRBV6-3 CASNPLRSSYNEQFF
TRBV9 CASSAGGYSNQPQHF
TRBV20-1 CSAQGRLAWYEQYF
TRBV4-2 CATQQPTGANTGELFF
TRBV20-1 CSARPGRGYNEQFF
TRBV12-3/TRBV12-4 CASSLVYPGVPLYEQYF
TRBV5-6 CASNNRGYGSYEQYF
TRBV2 CASSDGGWNTEAFF
TRBV28 CASSFYGPNSYEQYF
TRBV24-1 CATSDSRTGGSNQPQHF
TRBV5-1 CASKLDVGSTEAFF
TRBV7-2 CASSNRDYSSFDSYNEQFF
TRBV12-3/TRBV12-4 CASSTGTHIYGYTF
TRBV28 CASSESQGPGITEAFF
TRBV20-1 CSAIGAPYNEQFF
TRBV30 CAWSVPGTEQFF
TRBV10-3 CAISGTGAGANVLTF
TRBV20-1 CSARDEETSLDEQFF